These 6 T cell receptor beta chains originate from one sample sequenced in a study of T cells in women clearing cervical HPV infection. The protocol was immunoSEQ multiplex PCR, while the TCRdb copy is restricted to in-frame clones and leaves out a portion. This sample contains under 45,000 clones. The specimen sequenced was blood buffy coat. Receptors originate from a woman between 18 and 70 years old with a cervical HPV16 infection that either progressed to CIN3+ or cleared (not recorded which).

About this clone itself: The CDR3 extends 3 residues past the end of the read, so its final part is completed from the germline J gene. The chain links TRBV14 to TRBJ1-4; TRBD1 matches at 9 bases. Germline V CDR1 and CDR2: SGHDN, FVKESK. The CDR3 has 15 residues. The DNA read from the CDR3 is TGTGCCAGCAGCCAAGCCGGGACAGGGTCCTCACCA. Translation gives CASSQAGTGSSP. The entire CDR3 protein is CASSQAGTGSSPLFF.

Turning to this clone: The read ends 3 residues early relative to the CDR3; the germline J gene fills the gap. V is TRBV9 and J is TRBJ2-1; D possibly corresponds to TRBD2 (6 bases). This CDR3 is built from 15 residues. CDR1 is SGDLS, CDR2 YYNGEE, per germline. The V and J ends lost 2 bases and 2 bases respectively, with 11 bases between them. The part of the CDR3 DNA that was read is TGTGCCAGCAGCGTTAGCGGAGGTCCCTACAATGAG. Amino acid sequence: CASSVSGGPYNE. The complete CDR3 protein is CASSVSGGPYNEQFF.

Incomplete CDR3 DNA: TGTGCCAGCAGCCAACTGGACAGGGTAGGCGAG. Translating gives CASSQLDRVGE. The full CDR3 is CASSQLDRVGEQYF. This chain connects TRBV28 to TRBJ2-7; 8 bases fit TRBD1. Coverage ceases 3 residues before the CDR3 finishes, and the germline J gene fills in the end. J was trimmed by 6 bases and V by 6 bases; bases with no gene match: 10. In germline, CDR1 is MDHEN, CDR2 SYDVKM. The CDR3 is 14 amino acids.

Points on this clone: The sequence runs out 3 residues before the end of the CDR3; the remainder is reconstructed from the germline J gene. V usage is TRBV28 and J usage is TRBJ2-5, with a possible D match to TRBD1 (5 bases). This CDR3 has 13 residues. Germline values: CDR1 MDHEN, CDR2 SYDVKM. The V end was cut by 3 bases, the J end by 5 bases, with 10 bases between. The part of the CDR3 DNA that was read is TGTGCCAGCAGTTTTGAAGGGGCTGAGACC. This codes for CASSFEGAET. The CDR3 in its entirety is CASSFEGAETQYF.

Concerning this clone itself: With the read ending 3 residues before the CDR3 end, the germline J gene is used to fill in that end. V usage is TRBV29-1 and J usage is TRBJ2-2; 10 nucleotides match TRBD1. Trimming took 2 bases from V and 5 from J; bases not matched to a gene: 8. The CDR3 is made up of 16 amino acids. Germline assignment: CDR1 SQVTM and CDR2 ANQGSEA. The DNA read from the CDR3 is TGCAGCGTTGAACTCCACGGACAGGGGGAGACCGGGGAG. This sequence encodes CSVELHGQGETGE. The entire CDR3 sequence reads CSVELHGQGETGELFF.

CDR3 DNA, as far as it was read: TGTGCCAGCAGCTTGGGTCGGGGTTCTGTTCAGCCC. It specifies CASSLGRGSVQP. The full CDR3 protein reads CASSLGRGSVQPQHF. The J gene is TRBJ1-5, the V gene TRBV5-6; no reliable D call. With the read ending 3 residues before the CDR3 end, the germline J gene is used to fill in that end. Looked up from germline, CDR1 is SGHDT and CDR2 is YYEEEE. The V gene lost 0 bases and the J gene lost 6 bases, with 13 bases spanning the gap. This CDR3 is built from 15 residues. The full variable domain, rest sourced from reference TRBV5-6 and TRBJ1-5, is DAGVTQSPTHLIKTRGQQVTLRCSPKSGHDTVSWYQQALGQGPQFIFQYYEEEERQRGNFPDRFSGHQFPNYSSELNVNALLLGDSALYLCASSLGRGSVQPQHFGDGTRLSIL.